Listed here is a single T cell receptor beta chain. Seattle's cohort entered during active infection and was followed longitudinally. The data derive from a study of blood T cell repertoires in COVID-19. Study-level background: The analysed material was cDNA or gDNA that came from T cells, B-cell-depleted T cells, or PBMCs.

This CDR3 contains 14 residues. Germline-derived CDR1 and CDR2 are MNHEY and SMNVEV (reference sequence). V shed 2 bases, J shed 6 bases, and the junction held 3 bases outside the gene matches. In the original workflow: Estimates of nucleated cell counts were drawn from the amplification of reference gene primers. Profiled with immunoSEQ multiplex PCR; TCRdb holds only in-frame clones, not every one. V and J calls and clone size come straight from that table; D and trimming were deduced from the DNA. Among some 200,000 clones listed, 70% to 90% were seen once. The sample was peripheral blood. The TCR was taken from a woman aged 60-75 years with COVID-19, enrolled during active disease. This rearrangement joins TRBV27 to TRBJ2-4; 8 bases are a match to TRBD2. CDR3 amino acids: CASSLRAGVNIQYF. CDR3 coding DNA: TGTGCCAGCAGTTTAAGAGCGGGAGTAAACATTCAGTACTTC.